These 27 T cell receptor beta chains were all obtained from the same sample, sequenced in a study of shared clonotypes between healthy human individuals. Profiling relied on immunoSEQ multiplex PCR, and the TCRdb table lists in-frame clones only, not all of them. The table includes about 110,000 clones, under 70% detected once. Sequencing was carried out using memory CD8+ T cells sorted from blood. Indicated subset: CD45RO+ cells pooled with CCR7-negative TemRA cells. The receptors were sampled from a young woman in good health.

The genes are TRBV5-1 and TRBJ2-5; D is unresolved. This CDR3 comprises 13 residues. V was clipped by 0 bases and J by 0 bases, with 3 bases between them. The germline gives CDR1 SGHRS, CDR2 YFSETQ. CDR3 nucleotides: TGCGCCAGCAGCTTGGAAAACCAAGAGACCCAGTACTTC. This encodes CASSLENQETQYF.

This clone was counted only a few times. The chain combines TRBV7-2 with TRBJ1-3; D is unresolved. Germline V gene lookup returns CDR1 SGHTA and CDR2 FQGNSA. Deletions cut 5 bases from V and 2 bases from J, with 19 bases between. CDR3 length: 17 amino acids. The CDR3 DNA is TGTGCCAGCAGCGTGACGTTAGGCCCTGTCCCTGGAAACACCATATATTTT. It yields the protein CASSVTLGPVPGNTIYF.

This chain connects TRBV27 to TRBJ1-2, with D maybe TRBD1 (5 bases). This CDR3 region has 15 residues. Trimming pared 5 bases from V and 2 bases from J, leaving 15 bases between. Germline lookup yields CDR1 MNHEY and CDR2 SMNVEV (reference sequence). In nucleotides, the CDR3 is TGTGCCAGCAGTCCACAGGAAACTGAAAACTATGGCTACACCTTC. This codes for CASSPQETENYGYTF.

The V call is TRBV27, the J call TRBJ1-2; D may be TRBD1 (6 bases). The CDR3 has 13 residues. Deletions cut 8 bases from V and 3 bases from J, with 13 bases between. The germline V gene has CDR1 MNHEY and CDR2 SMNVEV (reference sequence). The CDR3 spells CASGEGVHYGYTF. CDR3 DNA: TGTGCCAGCGGGGAGGGGGTTCACTATGGCTACACCTTC.

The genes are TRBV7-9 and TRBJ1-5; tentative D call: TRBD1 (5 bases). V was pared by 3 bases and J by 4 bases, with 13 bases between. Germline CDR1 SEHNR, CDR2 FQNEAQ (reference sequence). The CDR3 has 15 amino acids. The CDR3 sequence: CASSFTGGSNQPQHF. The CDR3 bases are TGTGCCAGCAGCTTCACAGGCGGGTCTAATCAGCCCCAGCATTTT.

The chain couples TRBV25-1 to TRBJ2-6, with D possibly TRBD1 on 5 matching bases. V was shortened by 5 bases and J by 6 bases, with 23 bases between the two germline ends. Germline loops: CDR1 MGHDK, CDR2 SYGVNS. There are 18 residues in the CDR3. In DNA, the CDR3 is TGTGCCAGCAGTAAAAATCTAACTGGACAAAGTCTGGCCAACGTCCTGACTTTC. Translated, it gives CASSKNLTGQSLANVLTF.

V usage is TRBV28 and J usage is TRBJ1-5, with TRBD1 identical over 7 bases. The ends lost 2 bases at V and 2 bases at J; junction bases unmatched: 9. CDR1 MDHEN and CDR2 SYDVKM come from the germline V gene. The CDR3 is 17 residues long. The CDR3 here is CASSLPPKGAGNQPQHF. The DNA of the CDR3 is TGTGCCAGCAGTTTACCCCCAAAGGGGGCCGGCAATCAGCCCCAGCATTTT.

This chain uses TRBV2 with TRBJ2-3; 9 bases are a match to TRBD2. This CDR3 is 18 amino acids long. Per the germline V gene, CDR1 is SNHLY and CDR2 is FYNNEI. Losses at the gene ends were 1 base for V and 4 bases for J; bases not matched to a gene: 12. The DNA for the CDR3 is TGTGCCAGCAGTGAAGAGCCCTTTGGCGGGAGGGCCGCAGATACGCAGTATTTT. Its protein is CASSEEPFGGRAADTQYF.

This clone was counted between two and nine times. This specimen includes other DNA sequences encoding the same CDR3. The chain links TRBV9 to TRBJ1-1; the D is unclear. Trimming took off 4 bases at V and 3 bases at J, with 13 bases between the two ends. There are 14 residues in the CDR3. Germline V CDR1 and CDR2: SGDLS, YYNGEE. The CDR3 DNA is TGTGCCAGCAGCCCATCTTGGGGTGACACTGAAGCTTTCTTT. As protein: CASSPSWGDTEAFF.

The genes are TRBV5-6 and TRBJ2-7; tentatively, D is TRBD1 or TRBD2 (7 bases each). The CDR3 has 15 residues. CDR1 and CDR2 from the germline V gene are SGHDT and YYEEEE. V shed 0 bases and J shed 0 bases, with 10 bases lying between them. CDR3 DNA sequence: TGTGCCAGCAGCTTGGCAGGGGGGGGCTCCTACGAGCAGTACTTC. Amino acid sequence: CASSLAGGGSYEQYF.

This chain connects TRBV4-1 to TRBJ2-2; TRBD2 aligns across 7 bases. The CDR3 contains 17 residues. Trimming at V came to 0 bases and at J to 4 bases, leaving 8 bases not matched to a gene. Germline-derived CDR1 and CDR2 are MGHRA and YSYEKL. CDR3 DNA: TGCGCCAGCAGCCAAGAGCCGGCTAGCGGCAGCACCGGGGAGCTGTTTTTT. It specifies CASSQEPASGSTGELFF.

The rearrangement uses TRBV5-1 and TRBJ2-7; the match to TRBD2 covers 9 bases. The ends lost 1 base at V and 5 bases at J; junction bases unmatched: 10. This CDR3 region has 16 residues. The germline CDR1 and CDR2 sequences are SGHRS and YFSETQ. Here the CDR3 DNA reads TGCGCCAGCAGCTTGAGCCTTGCGGGAGGGCCTAACGAGCAGTACTTC. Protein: CASSLSLAGGPNEQYF.

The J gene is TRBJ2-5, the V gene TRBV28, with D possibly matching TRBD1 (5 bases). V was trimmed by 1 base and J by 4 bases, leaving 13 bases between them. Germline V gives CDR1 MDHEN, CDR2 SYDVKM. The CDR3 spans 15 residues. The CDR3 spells CASSLSGNQRETQYF. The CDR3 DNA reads TGTGCCAGCAGTTTATCAGGGAATCAGAGAGAGACCCAGTACTTC.

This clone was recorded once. CDR3 amino acids: CASSRARNTEAFF. The CDR3, as DNA: TGTGCCAGCAGCCGGGCCAGGAACACTGAAGCTTTCTTT. This chain uses TRBV7-3 with TRBJ1-1; D is unclear. V was cut by 5 bases and J by 1 base, with 8 bases left in between. CDR1 is SGHTA and CDR2 is FQGTGA in the germline V gene. The CDR3 sequence is 13 residues long.

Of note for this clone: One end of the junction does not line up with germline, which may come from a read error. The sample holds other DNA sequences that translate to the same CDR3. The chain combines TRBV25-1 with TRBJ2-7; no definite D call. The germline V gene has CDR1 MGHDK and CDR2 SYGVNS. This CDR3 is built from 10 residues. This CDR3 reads CASSDYEQYF. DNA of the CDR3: TGTGCCAGCAGTGACTACGAGCAATACTTC.

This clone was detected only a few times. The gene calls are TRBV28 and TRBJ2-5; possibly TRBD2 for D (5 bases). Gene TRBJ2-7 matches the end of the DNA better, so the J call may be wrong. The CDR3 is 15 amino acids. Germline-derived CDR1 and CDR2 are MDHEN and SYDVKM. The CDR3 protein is CASRGGDQGSYEQYF. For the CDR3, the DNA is TGTGCCAGCAGAGGAGGTGATCAAGGATCCTACGAGCAGTACTTC.

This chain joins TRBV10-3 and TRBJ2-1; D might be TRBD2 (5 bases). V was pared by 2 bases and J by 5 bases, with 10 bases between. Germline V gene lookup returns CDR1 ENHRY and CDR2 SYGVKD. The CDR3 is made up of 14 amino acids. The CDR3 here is CAISEGRDHNEQFF. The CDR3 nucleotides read TGTGCCATCAGTGAGGGACGGGATCACAATGAGCAGTTCTTC.

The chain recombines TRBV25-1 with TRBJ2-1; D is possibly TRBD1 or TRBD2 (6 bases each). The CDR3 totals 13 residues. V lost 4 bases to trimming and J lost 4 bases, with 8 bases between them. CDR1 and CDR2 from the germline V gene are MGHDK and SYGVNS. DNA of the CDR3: TGTGCCAGCAGTGGGAGGGGGTACAATGAGCAGTTCTTC. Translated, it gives CASSGRGYNEQFF.

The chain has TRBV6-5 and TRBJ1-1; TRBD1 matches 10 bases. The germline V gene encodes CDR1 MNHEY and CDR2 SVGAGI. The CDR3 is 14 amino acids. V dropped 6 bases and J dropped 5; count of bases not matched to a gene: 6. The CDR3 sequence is CASSPGQGMTEAFF. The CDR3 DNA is TGTGCCAGCAGCCCGGGACAGGGGATGACTGAAGCTTTCTTT.

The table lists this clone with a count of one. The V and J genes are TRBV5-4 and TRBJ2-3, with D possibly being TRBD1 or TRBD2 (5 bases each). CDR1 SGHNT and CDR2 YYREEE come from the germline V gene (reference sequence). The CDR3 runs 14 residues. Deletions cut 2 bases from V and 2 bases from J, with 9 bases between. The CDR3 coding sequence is TGTGCCAGCAGCTTCGGGGACCACACAGATACGCAGTATTTT. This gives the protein CASSFGDHTDTQYF.

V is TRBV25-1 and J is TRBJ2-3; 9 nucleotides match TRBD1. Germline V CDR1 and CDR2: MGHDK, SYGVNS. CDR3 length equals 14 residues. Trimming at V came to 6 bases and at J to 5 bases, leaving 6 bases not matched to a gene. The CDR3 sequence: CASSPGTGIDTQYF. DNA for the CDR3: TGTGCCAGCAGCCCGGGGACAGGGATAGATACGCAGTATTTT.

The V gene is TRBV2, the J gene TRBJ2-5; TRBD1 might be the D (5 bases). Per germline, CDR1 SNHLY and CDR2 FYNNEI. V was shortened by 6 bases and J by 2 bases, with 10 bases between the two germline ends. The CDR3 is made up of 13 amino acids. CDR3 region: CASSWTQQETQYF. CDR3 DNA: TGTGCCAGCAGCTGGACACAACAAGAGACCCAGTACTTC.

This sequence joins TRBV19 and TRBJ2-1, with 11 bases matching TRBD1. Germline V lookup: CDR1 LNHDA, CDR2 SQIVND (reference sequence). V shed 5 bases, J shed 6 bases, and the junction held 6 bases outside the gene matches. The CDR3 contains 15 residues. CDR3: CASSSGGTGGNEQFF. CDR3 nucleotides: TGTGCCAGTAGTTCAGGGGGGACAGGGGGCAATGAGCAGTTCTTC.

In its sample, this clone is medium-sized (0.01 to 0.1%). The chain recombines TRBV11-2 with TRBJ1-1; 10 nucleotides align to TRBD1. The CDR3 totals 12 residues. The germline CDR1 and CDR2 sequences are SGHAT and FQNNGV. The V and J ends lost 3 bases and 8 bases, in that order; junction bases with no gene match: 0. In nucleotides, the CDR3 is TGTGCCAGCAGCTTGGGACAGGGGGAAGCTTTCTTT. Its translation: CASSLGQGEAFF.

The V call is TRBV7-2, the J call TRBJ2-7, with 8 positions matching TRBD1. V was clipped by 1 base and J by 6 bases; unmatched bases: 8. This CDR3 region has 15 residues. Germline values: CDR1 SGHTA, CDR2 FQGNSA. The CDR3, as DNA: TGTGCCAGCAGCTTAGTCATTGGACAGGGTGCCGAGCAGTACTTC. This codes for CASSLVIGQGAEQYF.

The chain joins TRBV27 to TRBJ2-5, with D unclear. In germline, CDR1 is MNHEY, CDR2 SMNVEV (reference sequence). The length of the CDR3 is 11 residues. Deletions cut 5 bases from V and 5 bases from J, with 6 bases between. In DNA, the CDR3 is TGTGCCAGCAGTAATGGGGAGACCCAGTACTTC. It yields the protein CASSNGETQYF.

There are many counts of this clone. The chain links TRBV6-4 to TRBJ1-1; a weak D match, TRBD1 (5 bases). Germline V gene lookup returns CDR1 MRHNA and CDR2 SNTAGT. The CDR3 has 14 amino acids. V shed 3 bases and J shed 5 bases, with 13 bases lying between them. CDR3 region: CASSERGEGTEAFF. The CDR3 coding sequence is TGTGCCAGCAGTGAGAGGGGCGAAGGTACTGAAGCTTTCTTT.